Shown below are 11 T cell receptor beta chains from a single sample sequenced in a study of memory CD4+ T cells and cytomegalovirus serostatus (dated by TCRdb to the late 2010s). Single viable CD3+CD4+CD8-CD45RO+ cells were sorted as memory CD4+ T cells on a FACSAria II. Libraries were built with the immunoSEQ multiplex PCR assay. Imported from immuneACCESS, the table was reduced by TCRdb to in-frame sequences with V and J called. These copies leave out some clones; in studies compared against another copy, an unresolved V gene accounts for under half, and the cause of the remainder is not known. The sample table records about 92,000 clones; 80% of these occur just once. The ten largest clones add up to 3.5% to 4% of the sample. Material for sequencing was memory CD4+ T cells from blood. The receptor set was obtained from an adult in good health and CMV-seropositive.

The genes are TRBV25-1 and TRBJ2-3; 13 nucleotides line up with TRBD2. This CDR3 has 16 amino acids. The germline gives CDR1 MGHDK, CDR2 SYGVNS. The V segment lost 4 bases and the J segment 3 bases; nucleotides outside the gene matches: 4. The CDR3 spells CASSGTSGSRTDTQYF. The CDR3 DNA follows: TGTGCCAGCAGTGGGACTAGCGGGAGTAGGACAGATACGCAGTATTTT. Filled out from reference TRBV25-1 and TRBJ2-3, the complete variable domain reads EADIYQTPRYLVIGTGKKITLECSQTMGHDKMYWYQQDPGMELHLIHYSYGVNSTEKGDLSSESTVSRIRTEHFPLTLESARPSHTSQYLCASSGTSGSRTDTQYFGPGTRLTVL.

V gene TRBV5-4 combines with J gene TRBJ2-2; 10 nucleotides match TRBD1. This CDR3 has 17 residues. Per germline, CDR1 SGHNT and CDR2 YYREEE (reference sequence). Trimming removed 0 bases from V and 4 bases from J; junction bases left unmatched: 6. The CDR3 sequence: CASSLARQGAGTGELFF. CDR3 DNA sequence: TGTGCCAGCAGCTTGGCGCGACAGGGGGCTGGCACCGGGGAGCTGTTTTTT.

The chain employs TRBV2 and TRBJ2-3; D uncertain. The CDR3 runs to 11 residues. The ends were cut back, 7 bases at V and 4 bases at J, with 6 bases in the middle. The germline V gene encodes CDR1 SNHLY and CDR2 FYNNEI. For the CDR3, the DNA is TGTGCCAGCATCTATGCAGATACGCAGTATTTT. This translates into CASIYADTQYF.

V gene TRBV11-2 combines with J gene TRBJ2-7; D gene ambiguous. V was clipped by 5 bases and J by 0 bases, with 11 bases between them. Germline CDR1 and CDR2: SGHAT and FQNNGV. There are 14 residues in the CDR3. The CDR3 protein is CASSPGRNSYEQYF. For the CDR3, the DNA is TGTGCCAGCAGCCCCGGACGGAACTCCTACGAGCAGTACTTC.

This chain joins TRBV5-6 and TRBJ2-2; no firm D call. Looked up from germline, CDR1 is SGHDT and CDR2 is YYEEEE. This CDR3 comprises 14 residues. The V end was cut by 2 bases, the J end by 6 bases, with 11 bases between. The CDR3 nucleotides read TGTGCCAGCAGCTTAAGAGGTGGGCCCGGGGAGCTGTTTTTT. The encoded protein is CASSLRGGPGELFF.

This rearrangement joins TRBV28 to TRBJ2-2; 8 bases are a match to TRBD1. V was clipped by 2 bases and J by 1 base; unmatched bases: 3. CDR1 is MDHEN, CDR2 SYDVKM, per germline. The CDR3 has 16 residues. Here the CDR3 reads CASSLAGTGNTGELFF. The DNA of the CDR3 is TGTGCCAGCAGTTTAGCAGGGACAGGGAACACCGGGGAGCTGTTTTTT. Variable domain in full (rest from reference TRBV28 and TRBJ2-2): DVKVTQSSRYLVKRTGEKVFLECVQDMDHENMFWYRQDPGLGLRLIYFSYDVKMKEKGDIPEGYSVSREKKERFSLILESASTNQTSMYLCASSLAGTGNTGELFFGEGSRLTVL.

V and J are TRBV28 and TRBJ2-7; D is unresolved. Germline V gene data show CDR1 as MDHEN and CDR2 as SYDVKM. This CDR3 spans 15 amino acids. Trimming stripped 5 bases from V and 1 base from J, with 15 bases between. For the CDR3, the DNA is TGTGCCAGCAGTGACACACTCCGCTCATCCTACGAGCAGTACTTC. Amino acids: CASSDTLRSSYEQYF.

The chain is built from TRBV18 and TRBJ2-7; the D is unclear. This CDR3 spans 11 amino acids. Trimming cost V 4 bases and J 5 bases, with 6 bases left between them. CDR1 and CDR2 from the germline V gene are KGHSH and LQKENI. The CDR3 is CASSRRDEQYF. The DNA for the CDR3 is TGTGCCAGCTCACGAAGGGACGAGCAGTACTTC.

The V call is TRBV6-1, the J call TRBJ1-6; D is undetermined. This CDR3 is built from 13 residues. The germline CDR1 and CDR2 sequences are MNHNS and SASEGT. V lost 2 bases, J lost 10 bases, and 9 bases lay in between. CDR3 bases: TGTGCCAGCAGTGAAAGAGGCTCCTCACCCCTCCACTTT. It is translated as CASSERGSSPLHF.

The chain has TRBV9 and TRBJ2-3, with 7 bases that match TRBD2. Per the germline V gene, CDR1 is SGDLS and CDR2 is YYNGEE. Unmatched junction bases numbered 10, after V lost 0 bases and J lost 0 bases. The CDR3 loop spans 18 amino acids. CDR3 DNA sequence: TGTGCCAGCAGCGTAGGAAATAGCGGGCCCCATAGCACAGATACGCAGTATTTT. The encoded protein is CASSVGNSGPHSTDTQYF. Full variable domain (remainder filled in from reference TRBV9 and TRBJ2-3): DSGVTQTPKHLITATGQRVTLRCSPRSGDLSVYWYQQSLDQGLQFLIQYYNGEERAKGNILERFSAQQFPDLHSELNLSSLELGDSALYFCASSVGNSGPHSTDTQYFGPGTRLTVL.

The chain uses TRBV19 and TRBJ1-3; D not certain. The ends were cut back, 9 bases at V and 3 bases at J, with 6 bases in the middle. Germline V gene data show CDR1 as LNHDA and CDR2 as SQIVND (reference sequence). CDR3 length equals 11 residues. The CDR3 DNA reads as TGTGCCAGCCTACTTGGAAACACCATATATTTT. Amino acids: CASLLGNTIYF. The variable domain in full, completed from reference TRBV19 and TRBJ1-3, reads DGGITQSPKYLFRKEGQNVTLSCEQNLNHDAMYWYRQDPGQGLRLIYYSQIVNDFQKGDIAEGYSVSREKKESFPLTVTSAQKNPTAFYLCASLLGNTIYFGEGSWLTVV.